This TCR beta chain was identified during a study of blood T cells in healthy people across ages (dated by TCRdb to between 2014 and 2017). Notes on the research overall: In model experiments, roughly one uniquely barcoded TCR beta cDNA molecule per two T cells was captured by template switching. The study measured age-related changes in TCR beta repertoire diversity using deep sequencing normalized with unique cDNA molecular identifiers. Four age groups were formed from the donors: young (average roughly 15 years), middle-aged (just under 40), aged (more than 55) and long-lived (roughly 88). Donors of different ages were randomly distributed across sequencing lanes to avoid experimental bias. For two donors (one aged 18 to 29 and one aged 80 or older), the study analyzed two additional independent replicas of 1 million unique cDNA reads from the same blood draw.

Including the terminal cysteine and phenylalanine, the CDR3 comprises 15 residues. Only the CDR3 DNA is retained, 45 bases long and in frame from the first base. Sequences LGHNA (CDR1) and YNFKEQ (CDR2) are obtained from the germline V gene. V lost 1 base and J lost 6 bases; the stretch between them is 15 bases long. Overall study outcomes, separate from this receptor: Total diversity estimates from one million sequenced T cells were considered lower bounds and underestimates. Compared with the aged group, more naive CD4+ T cells, fewer expanded clones and increased TCR diversity were shown by the long-lived group, suggesting age selection. Because donor CMV infection status was unknown, age-related changes in expanded clonotypes were potentially confounded. Observed TCR beta diversity correlated strongly with the percentage of naive T cells measured by flow cytometry. Observed TCR beta diversity per million T cells fell roughly linearly with age, and a significant reduction was already apparent by age approximately 40. Since profiling was done on bulk unsorted PBMCs, naive and antigen-experienced compartments could not be conclusively compared.

This clonotype was seen a single time. The antigen it recognizes is unknown. Base qualities are not provided; no much larger clone lies one nucleotide away. Preparation of the library involved 5' RACE. A second PCR of roughly 7 to 11 cycles was performed with a sample-barcoded 5' primer and a J-beta primer mix. A template-switch 5' adaptor carrying 12 random nucleotides introduced a unique molecular identifier onto each TCR beta cDNA molecule. Each sample yielded at least 3 million CDR3-containing paired-end reads. All of the RNA was converted into first-strand cDNA using the Mint cDNA synthesis kit, with a TRBC-specific oligonucleotide serving as the primer. Following uracil-DNA glycosylase treatment, all cDNA underwent a first 18-cycle PCR with the universal primers M1SS and BC2_uni_R. For the original study's pipeline: For normalization, 1 million high-quality reads were randomly selected from each sample, with every read carrying a distinct molecular identifier. Reads with shared molecular identifiers were discarded instead of being binned into consensus sequences. MiTCR, run with a Q25 quality threshold and the strictest error-elimination algorithm, handled CDR3 identification, clonotype clustering and error correction. A nonparametric unseen species model using Euler transformation provided a lower-bound estimate of total TCR beta diversity. TCRdb reprocessed the public reads (quality trimming at Q25 with fastp, clone calling with MiXCR) and kept in-frame beta chains. Identical CDR3 protein sequences are pooled into one entry, listed with their most common genes and DNA. These V and J calls rely on TCRdb rather than the paper's analysis. Counted in this sample were 1.8 million or so distinct CDR3 sequences; about 39% of them appeared once. Around 23% of the sample lies in the top ten.

The donors were a few dozen Caucasian individuals from Russia, aged 6 to 90 years, who were systemically healthy. Each donor gave 9.5 to 10 milliliters of peripheral blood, drawn into EDTA-treated Vacutainer tubes. PBMCs were isolated by Ficoll-Paque density-gradient centrifugation, with at least 6.5 million obtained per sample. Total RNA was extracted from PBMCs with Trizol reagent, with at least 5 micrograms obtained per sample. The percentages of naive CD45RAhigh/CD27high T cells were determined by flow cytometry on a PBMC aliquot from every donor. The sequence joins TRBV4-2 to TRBJ1-2, with a tentative D gene TRBD1 over 6 matching bases. Input material: blood. This receptor was taken from a human donor in good health. Read as DNA, the sequence is TGTGCCAGCAGCCAAGTCCCAGGGGACGTCCATGGCTACACCTTC. Protein translation: CASSQVPGDVHGYTF.